A selection of T cell receptor beta chains follows, all from one sample in a study of cytomegalovirus exposure and HLA in healthy donors. Clones were read by immunoSEQ multiplex PCR, and TCRdb kept only the in-frame ones, dropping some. This sample has approximately 130,000 clones, with approximately 77% found just once. Sequences were obtained from PBMCs. These TCRs come from a man aged 18-30 years in good health and CMV-seronegative. Both conserved end residues are part of each CDR3. D genes are given only for firm matches. The size of a clone is reported for some rows only, either as once, few or many, or as a class for expanded clones.

TRBD2	NA	TRBV13	TRBJ2-5	CASSLRAGTLQETQYF	TGTGCCAGCAGCCTGAGAGCGGGGACTTTGCAAGAGACCCAGTACTTC
NA	NA	TRBV6-4	TRBJ2-3	CASSDGGGAGDTQYF	TGTGCCAGCAGTGACGGCGGAGGGGCGGGAGATACGCAGTATTTT
NA	NA	TRBV6-1	TRBJ2-1	CATLRGEQFF	TGTGCCACCCTTAGAGGTGAGCAGTTCTTC
NA	NA	TRBV7-9	TRBJ2-5	CASSSGGREETQYF	TGTGCCAGCAGCTCTGGAGGTCGGGAAGAGACCCAGTACTTC
NA	once	TRBV20-1	TRBJ1-1	CSARGQSEAFF	TGCAGTGCTAGAGGACAGTCCGAAGCTTTCTTT
TRBD1	NA	TRBV7-6	TRBJ2-6	CASSFAHGTGAGANVLTF	TGTGCCAGCAGCTTTGCCCACGGGACAGGGGCTGGGGCCAACGTCCTGACTTTC
NA	NA	TRBV4-1	TRBJ1-2	CASSQDRRGFLYTF	TGCGCCAGCAGCCAAGATAGGAGGGGCTTTTTATACACCTTC
NA	once	TRBV19	TRBJ1-4	CASSIDPRVFNEKLFF	TGTGCCAGTAGTATAGATCCGCGCGTCTTTAATGAAAAACTGTTTTTT
NA	once	TRBV29-1	TRBJ1-1	CSASGRVENTEAFF	TGCAGCGCTTCTGGGAGGGTGGAGAACACTGAAGCTTTCTTT
NA	few	TRBV4-1	TRBJ2-3	CAVASTDTQYF	TGCGCGGTGGCTAGCACAGATACGCAGTATTTT
NA	NA	TRBV5-4	TRBJ1-2	CASSSLQANYGYTF	TGTGCCAGCAGCTCCTTACAGGCTAACTATGGCTACACCTTC
TRBD1	NA	TRBV6-1	TRBJ1-6	CASSGGGYSPLHF	TGTGCCAGCAGTGGAGGGGGCTATTCACCCCTCCACTTT
TRBD1	NA	TRBV29-1	TRBJ1-4	CSVRPENRGQKLFF	TGCAGCGTTCGTCCAGAAAACAGGGGGCAAAAACTGTTTTTT
NA	once	TRBV2	TRBJ1-4	CASSEEAGFNEKLFF	TGTGCCAGCAGTGAAGAGGCAGGGTTTAATGAAAAACTGTTTTTT
TRBD1	few	TRBV6-4	TRBJ1-1	CASRQTGGYAEAFF	TGTGCCAGCAGACAGACAGGGGGCTATGCTGAAGCTTTCTTT
NA	NA	TRBV11-2	TRBJ1-1	CASSLQVMNTEAFF	TGTGCCAGCAGCTTACAGGTCATGAACACTGAAGCTTTCTTT